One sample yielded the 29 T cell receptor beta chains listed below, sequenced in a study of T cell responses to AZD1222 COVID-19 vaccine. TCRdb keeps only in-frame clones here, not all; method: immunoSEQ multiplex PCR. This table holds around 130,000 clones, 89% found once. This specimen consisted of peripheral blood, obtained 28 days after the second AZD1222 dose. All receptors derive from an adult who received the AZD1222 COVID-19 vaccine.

CDR3 sequence: CASSIGSVSYNEQFF. In DNA, the CDR3 is TGTGCCAGTAGTATAGGGAGCGTCTCCTACAATGAGCAGTTCTTC. The chain recombines TRBV19 with TRBJ2-1; no reliable D call. Trimming took off 1 base at V and 0 bases at J, with 7 bases between the two ends. Germline V gives CDR1 LNHDA, CDR2 SQIVND (reference sequence). The CDR3 consists of 15 residues.

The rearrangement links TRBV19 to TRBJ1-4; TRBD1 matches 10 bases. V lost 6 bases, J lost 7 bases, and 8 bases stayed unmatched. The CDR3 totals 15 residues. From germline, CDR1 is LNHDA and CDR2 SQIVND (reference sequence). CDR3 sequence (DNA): TGTGCCAGTAGGAGGACAGGGGGTTGGAGTGAAAAACTGTTTTTT. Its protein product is CASRRTGGWSEKLFF. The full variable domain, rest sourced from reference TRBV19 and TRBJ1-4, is DGGITQSPKYLFRKEGQNVTLSCEQNLNHDAMYWYRQDPGQGLRLIYYSQIVNDFQKGDIAEGYSVSREKKESFPLTVTSAQKNPTAFYLCASRRTGGWSEKLFFGSGTQLSVL.

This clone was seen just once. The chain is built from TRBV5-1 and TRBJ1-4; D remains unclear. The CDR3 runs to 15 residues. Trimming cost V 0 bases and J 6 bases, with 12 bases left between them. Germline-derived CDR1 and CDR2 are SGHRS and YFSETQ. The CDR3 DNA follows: TGCGCCAGCAGCTTGGAGGAGGCAGCGGATGAAAAACTGTTTTTT. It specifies CASSLEEAADEKLFF.

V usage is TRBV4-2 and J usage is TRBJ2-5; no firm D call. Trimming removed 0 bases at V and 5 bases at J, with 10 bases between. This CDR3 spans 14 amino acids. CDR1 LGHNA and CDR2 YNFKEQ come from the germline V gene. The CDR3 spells CASSQDPGYETQYF. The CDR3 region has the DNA TGTGCCAGCAGCCAAGATCCTGGCTACGAGACCCAGTACTTC.

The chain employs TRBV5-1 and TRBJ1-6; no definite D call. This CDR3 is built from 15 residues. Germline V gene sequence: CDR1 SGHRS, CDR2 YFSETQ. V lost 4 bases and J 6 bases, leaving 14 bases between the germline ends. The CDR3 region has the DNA TGCGCCAGCAGCCAGCACGGCAGTCCTAATTCACCCCTCCACTTT. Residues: CASSQHGSPNSPLHF.

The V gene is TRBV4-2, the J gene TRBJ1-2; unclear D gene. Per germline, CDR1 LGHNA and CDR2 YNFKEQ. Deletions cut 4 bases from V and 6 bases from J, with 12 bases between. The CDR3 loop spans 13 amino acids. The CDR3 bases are TGTGCCAGCAGCCGGGCGTTTGTCGATGGCTACACCTTC. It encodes CASSRAFVDGYTF.

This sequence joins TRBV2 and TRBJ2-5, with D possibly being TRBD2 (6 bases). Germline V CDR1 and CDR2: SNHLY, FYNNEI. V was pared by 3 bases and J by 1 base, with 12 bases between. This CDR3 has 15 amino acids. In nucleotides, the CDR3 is TGTGCCAGCAGTGACGGGGGACCTCCCCAAGAGACCCAGTACTTC. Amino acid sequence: CASSDGGPPQETQYF.

CDR3 DNA: TGTGCCAGCAGCAGATCCGGGCCCATATATTCACCCCTCCACTTT. Translated, it gives CASSRSGPIYSPLHF. The chain carries TRBV11-2 and TRBJ1-6; D is uncertain. Germline V gives CDR1 SGHAT, CDR2 FQNNGV. This CDR3 has 15 residues. Trimming cost V 5 bases and J 8 bases, with 16 bases left between them.

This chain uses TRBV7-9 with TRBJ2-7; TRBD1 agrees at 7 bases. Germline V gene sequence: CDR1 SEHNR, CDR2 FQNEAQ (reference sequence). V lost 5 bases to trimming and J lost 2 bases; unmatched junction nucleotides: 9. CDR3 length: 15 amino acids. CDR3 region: CASSPGPGQTYEQYF. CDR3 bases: TGTGCCAGCAGCCCTGGACCGGGACAGACCTACGAGCAGTACTTC.

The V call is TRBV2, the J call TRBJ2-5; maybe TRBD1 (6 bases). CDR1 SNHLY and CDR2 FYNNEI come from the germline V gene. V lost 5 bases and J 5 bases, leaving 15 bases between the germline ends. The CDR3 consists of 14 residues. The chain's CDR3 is CASSSQGYGETQYF. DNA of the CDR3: TGTGCCAGCAGTAGTCAGGGGTATGGGGAGACCCAGTACTTC.

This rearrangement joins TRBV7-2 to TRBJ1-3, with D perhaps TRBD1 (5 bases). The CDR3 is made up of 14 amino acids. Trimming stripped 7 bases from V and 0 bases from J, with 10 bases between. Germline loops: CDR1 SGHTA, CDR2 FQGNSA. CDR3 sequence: CASKGEFSGNTIYF. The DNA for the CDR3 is TGTGCCAGCAAAGGGGAGTTCTCTGGAAACACCATATATTTT. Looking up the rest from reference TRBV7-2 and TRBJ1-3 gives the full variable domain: GAGVSQSPSNKVTEKGKDVELRCDPISGHTALYWYRQSLGQGLEFLIYFQGNSAPDKSGLPSDRFSAERTGGSVSTLTIQRTQQEDSAVYLCASKGEFSGNTIYFGEGSWLTVV.

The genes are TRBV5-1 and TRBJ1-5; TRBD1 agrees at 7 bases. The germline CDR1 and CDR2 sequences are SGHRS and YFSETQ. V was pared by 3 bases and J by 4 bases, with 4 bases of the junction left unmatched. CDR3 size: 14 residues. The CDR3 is CASSSGGENQPQHF. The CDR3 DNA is TGCGCCAGCAGCTCAGGGGGAGAGAATCAGCCCCAGCATTTT.

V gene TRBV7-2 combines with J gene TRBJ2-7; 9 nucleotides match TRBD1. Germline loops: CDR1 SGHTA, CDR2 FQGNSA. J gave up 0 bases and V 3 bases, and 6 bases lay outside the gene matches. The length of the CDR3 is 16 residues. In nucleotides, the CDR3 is TGTGCCAGCAGCTTGCAGGGGACAGGGAACTCCTACGAGCAGTACTTC. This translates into CASSLQGTGNSYEQYF.

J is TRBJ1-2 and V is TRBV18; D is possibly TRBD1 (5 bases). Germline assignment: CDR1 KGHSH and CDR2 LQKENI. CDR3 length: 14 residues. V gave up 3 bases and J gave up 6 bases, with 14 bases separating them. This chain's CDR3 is CASSPPGRVHGYTF. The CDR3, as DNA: TGTGCCAGCTCACCCCCGGGCAGGGTGCATGGCTACACCTTC.

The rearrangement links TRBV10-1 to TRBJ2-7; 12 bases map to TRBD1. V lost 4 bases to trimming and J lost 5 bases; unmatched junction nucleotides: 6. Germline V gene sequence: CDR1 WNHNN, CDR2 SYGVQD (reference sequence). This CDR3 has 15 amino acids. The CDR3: CASSVPGQGADEQYF. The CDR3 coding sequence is TGCGCCAGCAGTGTTCCGGGACAGGGGGCGGACGAGCAGTACTTC.

This CDR3 reads CASSLAGSGDYEQYF. The CDR3 DNA reads as TGTGCCAGCAGCTTAGCAGGGAGCGGGGACTACGAGCAGTACTTC. The chain joins TRBV7-2 to TRBJ2-7, with TRBD2 matching over 7 bases. The CDR3 has 15 residues. Germline loops: CDR1 SGHTA, CDR2 FQGNSA. The junction had 5 bases not matched to a gene; V was cut back by 0 bases and J by 3 bases.

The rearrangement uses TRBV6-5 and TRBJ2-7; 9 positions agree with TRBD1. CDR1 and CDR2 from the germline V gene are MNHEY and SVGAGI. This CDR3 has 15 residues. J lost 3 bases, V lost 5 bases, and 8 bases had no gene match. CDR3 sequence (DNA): TGTGCCAGCAGTCCAGGGACAGGGTACGTCTACGAGCAGTACTTC. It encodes CASSPGTGYVYEQYF.

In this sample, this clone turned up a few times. The chain's CDR3 is CASSPLAGELFF. The DNA for the CDR3 is TGTGCCAGCTCACCACTGGCCGGGGAGCTGTTTTTT. The chain is built from TRBV18 and TRBJ2-2; D gene unclear. CDR3 length: 12 amino acids. CDR1 KGHSH and CDR2 LQKENI come from the germline V gene. Trimming shortened V by 1 base and J by 6 bases, and 3 bases separated the two germline ends. The full variable domain, with the rest looked up from reference TRBV18 and TRBJ2-2, is NAGVMQNPRHLVRRRGQEARLRCSPMKGHSHVYWYRQLPEEGLKFMVYLQKENIIDESGMPKERFSAEFPKEGPSILRIQQVVRGDSAAYFCASSPLAGELFFGEGSRLTVL.

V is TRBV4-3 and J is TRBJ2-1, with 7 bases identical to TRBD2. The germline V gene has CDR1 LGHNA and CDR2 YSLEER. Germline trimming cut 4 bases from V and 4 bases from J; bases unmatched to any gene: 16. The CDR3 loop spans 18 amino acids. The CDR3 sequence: CASSPPPRGGSGYNEQFF. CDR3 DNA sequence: TGCGCCAGCAGCCCACCCCCCCGCGGGGGTAGTGGGTACAATGAGCAGTTCTTC.

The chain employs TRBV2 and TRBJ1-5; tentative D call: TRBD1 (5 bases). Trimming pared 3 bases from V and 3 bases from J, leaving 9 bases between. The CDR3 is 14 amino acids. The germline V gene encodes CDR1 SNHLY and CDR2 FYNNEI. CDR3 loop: CASSDRVSNQPQHF. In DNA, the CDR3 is TGTGCCAGCAGTGACAGGGTTTCCAATCAGCCCCAGCATTTT.

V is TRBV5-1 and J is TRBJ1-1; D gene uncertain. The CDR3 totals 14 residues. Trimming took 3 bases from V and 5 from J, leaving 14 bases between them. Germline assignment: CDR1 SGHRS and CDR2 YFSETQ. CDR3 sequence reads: CASSSYLGRTEAFF. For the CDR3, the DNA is TGCGCCAGCAGCTCTTACTTGGGGAGGACTGAAGCTTTCTTT.

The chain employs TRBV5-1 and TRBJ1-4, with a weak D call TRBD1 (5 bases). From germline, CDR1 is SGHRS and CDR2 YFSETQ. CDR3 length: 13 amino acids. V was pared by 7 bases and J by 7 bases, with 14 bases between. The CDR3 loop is CASGPGSSEKLFF. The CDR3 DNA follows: TGCGCCAGCGGTCCAGGGTCGAGTGAAAAACTGTTTTTT.

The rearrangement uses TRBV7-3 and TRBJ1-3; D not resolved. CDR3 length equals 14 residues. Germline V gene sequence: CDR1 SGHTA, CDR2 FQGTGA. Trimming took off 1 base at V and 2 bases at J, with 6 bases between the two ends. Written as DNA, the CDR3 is TGTGCCAGCAGCTTAAACGGGGCTGGAAACACCATATATTTT. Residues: CASSLNGAGNTIYF.

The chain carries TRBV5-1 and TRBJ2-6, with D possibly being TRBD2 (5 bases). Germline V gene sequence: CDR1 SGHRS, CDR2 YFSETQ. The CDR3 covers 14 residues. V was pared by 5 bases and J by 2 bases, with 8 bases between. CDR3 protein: CASSKEAGANVLTF. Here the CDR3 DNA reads TGCGCCAGCAGTAAGGAGGCTGGGGCCAACGTCCTGACTTTC.

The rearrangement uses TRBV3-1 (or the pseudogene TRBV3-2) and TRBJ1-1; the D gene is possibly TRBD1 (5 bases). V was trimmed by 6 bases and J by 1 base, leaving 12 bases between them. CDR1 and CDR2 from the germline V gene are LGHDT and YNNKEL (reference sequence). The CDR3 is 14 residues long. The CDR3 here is CASRPGPKNTEAFF. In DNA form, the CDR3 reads TGTGCCAGCAGACCGGGACCGAAGAACACTGAAGCTTTCTTT.

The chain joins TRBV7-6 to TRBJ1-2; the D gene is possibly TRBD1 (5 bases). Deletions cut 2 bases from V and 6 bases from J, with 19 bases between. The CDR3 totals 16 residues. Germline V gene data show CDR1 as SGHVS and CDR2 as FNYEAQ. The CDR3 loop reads CASSLLPEPEGHGYTF. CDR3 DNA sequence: TGTGCCAGCAGCTTATTGCCCGAACCGGAGGGGCATGGCTACACCTTC.

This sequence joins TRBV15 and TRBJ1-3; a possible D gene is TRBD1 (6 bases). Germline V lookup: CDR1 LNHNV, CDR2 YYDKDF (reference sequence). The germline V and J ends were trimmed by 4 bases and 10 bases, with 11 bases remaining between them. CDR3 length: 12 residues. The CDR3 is CATSKDSRTIYF. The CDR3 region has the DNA TGTGCCACCAGCAAGGACAGCAGGACCATATATTTT.

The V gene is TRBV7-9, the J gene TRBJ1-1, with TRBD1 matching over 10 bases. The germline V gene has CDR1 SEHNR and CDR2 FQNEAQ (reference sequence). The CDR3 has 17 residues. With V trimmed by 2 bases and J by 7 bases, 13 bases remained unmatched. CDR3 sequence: CASSLPKGGQGRGEAFF. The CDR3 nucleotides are TGTGCCAGCAGCTTACCCAAAGGGGGACAGGGGAGGGGTGAAGCTTTCTTT.

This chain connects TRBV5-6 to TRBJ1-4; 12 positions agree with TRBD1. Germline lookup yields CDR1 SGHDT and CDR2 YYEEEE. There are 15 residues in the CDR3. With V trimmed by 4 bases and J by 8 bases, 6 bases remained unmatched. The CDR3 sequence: CASSRGQGATEKLFF. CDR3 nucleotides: TGTGCCAGCAGCAGGGGACAGGGGGCAACGGAAAAACTGTTTTTT.